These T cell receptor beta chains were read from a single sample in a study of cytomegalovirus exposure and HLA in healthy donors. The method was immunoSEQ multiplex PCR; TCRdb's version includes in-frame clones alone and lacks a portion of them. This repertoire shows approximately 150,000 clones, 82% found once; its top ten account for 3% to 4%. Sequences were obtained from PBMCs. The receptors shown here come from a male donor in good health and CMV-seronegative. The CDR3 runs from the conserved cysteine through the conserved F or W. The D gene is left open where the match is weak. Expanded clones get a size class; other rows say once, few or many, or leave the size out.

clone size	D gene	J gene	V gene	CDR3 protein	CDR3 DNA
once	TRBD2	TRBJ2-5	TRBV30	CAWRRPGLAGGWETQYF	TGTGCCTGGAGGCGCCCGGGACTAGCGGGAGGTTGGGAGACCCAGTACTTC
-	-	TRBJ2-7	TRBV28	CASSLGPGTYEQYF	TGTGCCAGCAGTTTAGGTCCAGGAACCTACGAGCAGTACTTC
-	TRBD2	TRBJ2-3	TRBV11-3	CASSVSGVSTDTQYF	TGTGCCAGCAGCGTTAGCGGGGTGAGCACAGATACGCAGTATTTT
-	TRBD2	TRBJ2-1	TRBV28	CASMLGGRNEQFF	TGTGCCAGCATGCTGGGAGGGCGGAATGAGCAGTTCTTC
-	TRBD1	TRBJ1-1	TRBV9	CASSGRQGTEAFF	TGTGCCAGCAGCGGAAGACAGGGCACTGAAGCTTTCTTT
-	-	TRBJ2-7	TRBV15	CATSRDRRVGDEQYF	TGTGCCACCAGCAGAGATCGCAGGGTTGGAGACGAGCAGTACTTC
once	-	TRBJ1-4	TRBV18	CASSPATNEKLFF	TGTGCCAGCTCACCCGCAACTAATGAAAAACTGTTTTTT
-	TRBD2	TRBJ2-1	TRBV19	CASSGLDLNEQFF	TGTGCCAGTAGTGGACTAGATTTGAATGAGCAGTTCTTC
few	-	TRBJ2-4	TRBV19	CASFDPSGTKNIQYF	TGTGCCAGTTTCGACCCCTCAGGGACAAAAAACATTCAGTACTTC
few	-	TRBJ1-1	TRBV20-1	CSVPMNTEAFF	TGCAGTGTTCCAATGAACACTGAAGCTTTCTTT
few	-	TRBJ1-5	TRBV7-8	CASMKTRVNSNQPQHF	TGTGCCAGCATGAAAACGAGGGTAAATAGCAATCAGCCCCAGCATTTT
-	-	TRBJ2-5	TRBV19	CASSFQGMGETQYF	TGTGCCAGTAGTTTTCAGGGGATGGGGGAGACCCAGTACTTC
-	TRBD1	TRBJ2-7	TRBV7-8	CASSPKATGENEQYF	TGTGCCAGCAGCCCCAAGGCTACAGGGGAAAACGAGCAGTACTTC
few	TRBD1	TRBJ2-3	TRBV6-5	CASRTGEVNTQYF	TGTGCCAGTCGGACAGGGGAGGTGAATACGCAGTATTTT
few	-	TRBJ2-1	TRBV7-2	CASSPGLEQFF	TGTGCCAGCAGCCCCGGACTGGAGCAGTTCTTC
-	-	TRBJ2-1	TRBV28	CASSLQVARSSYNEQFF	TGTGCCAGCAGTTTACAAGTCGCCCGGAGCTCCTACAATGAGCAGTTCTTC
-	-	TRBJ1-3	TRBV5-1	CASSLAGRSTIYF	TGCGCCAGCAGCTTGGCTGGGAGGAGCACCATATATTTT
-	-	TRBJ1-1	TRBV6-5	CASSYLDRNTEAFF	TGTGCCAGCAGTTACCTGGACAGGAACACTGAAGCTTTCTTT
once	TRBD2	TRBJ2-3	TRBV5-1	CASSLDPSGGASTDTQYF	TGCGCCAGCAGCTTGGATCCTAGCGGGGGAGCTAGCACAGATACGCAGTATTTT
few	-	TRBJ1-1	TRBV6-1	CASRLGGGLGTEAFF	TGTGCCAGCAGACTCGGGGGGGGCTTGGGCACTGAAGCTTTCTTT
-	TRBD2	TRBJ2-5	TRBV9	CASSVDRGGSETQYF	TGTGCCAGCAGCGTAGATCGGGGGGGCTCAGAGACCCAGTACTTC
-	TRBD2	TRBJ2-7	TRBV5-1	CASSFNRGGERSYEQYF	TGCGCCAGCAGCTTCAATCGGGGGGGAGAGCGCTCCTACGAGCAGTACTTC
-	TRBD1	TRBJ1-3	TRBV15	CATSRGQGVSGNTIYF	TGTGCCACCAGCAGGGGACAGGGCGTTTCTGGAAACACCATATATTTT
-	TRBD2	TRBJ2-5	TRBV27	CASSLAGVPETQYF	TGTGCCAGCAGTCTAGCGGGAGTACCGGAGACCCAGTACTTC
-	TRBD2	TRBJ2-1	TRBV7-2	CASSLQGGGASYNEQFF	TGTGCCAGCAGCTTACAGGGCGGGGGGGCCTCCTACAATGAGCAGTTCTTC
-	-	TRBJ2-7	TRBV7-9	CASSLQSTYEQYF	TGTGCCAGCAGCTTACAGTCAACCTACGAGCAGTACTTC
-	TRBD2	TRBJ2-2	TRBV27	CASSLYGGVVSGELFF	TGTGCCAGCAGTTTGTACGGGGGGGTGGTGTCCGGGGAGCTGTTTTTT
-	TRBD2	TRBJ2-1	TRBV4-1	CASSQNHDPSGVYNEQFF	TGCGCCAGCAGCCAAAACCACGACCCTAGCGGGGTTTACAATGAGCAGTTCTTC
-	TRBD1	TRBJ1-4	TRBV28	CASSPRRGLGNEKLFF	TGTGCCAGCAGCCCACGGAGGGGGCTTGGTAATGAAAAACTGTTTTTT
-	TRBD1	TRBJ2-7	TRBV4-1	CASSQGQGASYEQYF	TGCGCCAGCAGCCAAGGACAGGGGGCCTCCTACGAGCAGTACTTC
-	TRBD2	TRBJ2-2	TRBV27	CASKPGLTNTGELFF	TGTGCCAGCAAACCGGGACTAACGAACACCGGGGAGCTGTTTTTT
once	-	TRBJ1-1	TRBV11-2	CASSRAANTEAFF	TGTGCCAGCAGCCGCGCGGCGAACACTGAAGCTTTCTTT
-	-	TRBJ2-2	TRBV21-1	CASNRTVNTGELFF	TGTGCCAGCAATCGGACAGTCAACACCGGGGAGCTGTTTTTT
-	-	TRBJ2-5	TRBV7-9	CASSFERGARETQYF	TGTGCCAGCAGCTTCGAACGGGGGGCCCGGGAGACCCAGTACTTC
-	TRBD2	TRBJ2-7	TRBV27	CASSPAPAGPEAGVYEQYF	TGTGCCAGCAGTCCCGCCCCAGCTGGACCCGAAGCGGGAGTCTACGAGCAGTACTTC
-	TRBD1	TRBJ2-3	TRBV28	CASSPGGQGADTQYF	TGTGCCAGCAGTCCTGGGGGACAGGGCGCGGATACGCAGTATTTT
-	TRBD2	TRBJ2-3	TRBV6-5	CASSNSGGPTDTQYF	TGTGCCAGCAGTAATAGCGGGGGGCCCACAGATACGCAGTATTTT
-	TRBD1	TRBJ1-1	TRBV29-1	CSVVGIQGTVRAFF	TGCAGCGTGGTGGGGATACAGGGGACTGTGCGAGCTTTCTTT
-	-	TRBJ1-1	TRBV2	CASNRGTEAFF	TGTGCCAGCAATCGGGGCACTGAAGCTTTCTTT
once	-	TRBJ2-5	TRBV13	CASSSGTPQETQYF	TGTGCCAGCAGCTCCGGGACTCCCCAGGAGACCCAGTACTTC
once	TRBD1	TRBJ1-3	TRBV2	CASSEFGGQGRPGNTIYF	TGTGCCAGCAGTGAATTTGGGGGACAGGGACGACCTGGAAACACCATATATTTT